This T cell receptor (beta chain) comes out of a study of shared clonotypes between healthy human individuals. There were no recent acute infections or vaccinations among the donors, who were healthy HIV-negative adults. Germline-derived CDR1 and CDR2 are SGHAT and FQNNGV. The trim removed 5 bases at V and 5 bases at J, leaving 8 bases unmatched. CDR3 length: 17 amino acids. Sequenced by immunoSEQ multiplex PCR; TCRdb stores in-frame clones only, minus some. The data show about 770,000 clones, 55% to 75% seen once. J is TRBJ2-2 and V is TRBV11-2; 13 bases fit TRBD2. This receptor was taken from a woman in her 30s in good health. Specimen: memory CD4+ T cells sorted from blood. Regarding subset: CD45RA-negative fraction. CDR3 in DNA: TGTGCCAGCAGCGACGGACTAGCGGGAGTGGGAACCGGGGAGCTGTTTTTT. It is translated as CASSDGLAGVGTGELFF.